One sample yielded the 3 T cell receptor beta chains listed below, sequenced in a study of T cells in Graves' hyperthyroidism and ophthalmopathy. Researchers amplified the TCR beta CDR3 regions from RNA transcripts. The HTBI primer set served for first-round RT-PCR of the TCR CDR3. TCRdb passed the multiplex PCR reads through MiXCR, listing each CDR3 protein once. This sample has around 500,000 distinct CDR3 sequences, with approximately 22% found just once. The sample comprised blood. The origin of the receptors is a woman between 65 and 79 years old with Graves' ophthalmopathy.

The chain has TRBV19 and TRBJ1-6, with 7 bases that match TRBD1. The CDR3 spans 15 residues. Unmatched junction bases numbered 8, after V lost 5 bases and J lost 7 bases. CDR1 is LNHDA and CDR2 is SQIVND in the germline V gene (reference sequence). CDR3 sequence (DNA): TGTGCCAGTAGTGTGATCAGGGGGTGGAATTCACCCCTCCACTTT. Its protein product is CASSVIRGWNSPLHF.

V usage is TRBV19 and J usage is TRBJ2-3; 8 bases map to TRBD2. CDR3 length equals 14 residues. Germline lookup yields CDR1 LNHDA and CDR2 SQIVND (reference sequence). The trim removed 10 bases at V and 4 bases at J, leaving 10 bases unmatched. CDR3 DNA: TGTGCCACCCGGGATAGCGGGGTACCAGATACGCAGTATTTT. Translated: CATRDSGVPDTQYF.

This clonotype was seen ten or more times. V and J are TRBV28 and TRBJ2-3, with D tentatively TRBD1 or TRBD2 (7 bases each). Per germline, CDR1 MDHEN and CDR2 SYDVKM. Trimming removed 3 bases at V and 0 bases at J, with 13 bases between. The CDR3 sequence is 16 residues long. CDR3 residues: CASSFTGEGSTDTQYF. The CDR3 coding sequence is TGTGCCAGCAGTTTTACAGGGGAGGGGAGCACAGATACGCAGTATTTT.